This TCR beta chain is from a study of cytomegalovirus exposure and HLA in healthy donors. Study conclusions and caveats: There were several of the most significant clusters that appeared linked to common viral pathogens in a later analysis. Evidence from a later analysis indicated that most CMV-associated TCR beta chains looked HLA-restricted.

The table lists this clone with a count of one. The antigen remains unidentified. Healthy people donating bone marrow made up the donors. Trimming at V came to 6 bases and at J to 2 bases, leaving 11 bases not matched to a gene. This CDR3 region has 17 residues. CDR1 and CDR2 from the germline V gene are KGHSH and LQKENI. 60 Vbeta and 13 Jbeta primers were used in PCR. Repertoires were generated with immunoSEQ multiplex PCR, while TCRdb's copy carries only in-frame clones and drops some. The table lists 150,000 to 200,000 clones, roughly four fifths of them singletons, with 4.1% in the top ten. The origin of this receptor is a man between 45 and 60 years old in good health and CMV-seropositive. The chain joins TRBV18 to TRBJ2-1, with TRBD2 matching over 9 bases. Sequencing was done on a sample of PBMCs. The CDR3 here is CASSHLGRGGPYNEQFF. CDR3 in DNA: TGTGCCAGCTCGCACCTGGGGCGGGGGGGCCCCTACAATGAGCAGTTCTTC. Full variable domain (missing parts from reference TRBV18 and TRBJ2-1): NAGVMQNPRHLVRRRGQEARLRCSPMKGHSHVYWYRQLPEEGLKFMVYLQKENIIDESGMPKERFSAEFPKEGPSILRIQQVVRGDSAAYFCASSHLGRGGPYNEQFFGPGTRLTVL.